This T cell receptor beta chain emerged from a study of shared clonotypes between healthy human individuals. Some clones are missing from TCRdb's copy, which holds only in-frame ones; the method was immunoSEQ multiplex PCR. This sample yields around 1.9 million clones, of which more than 85% are seen a single time; around 1.7% belongs to the top ten. V lost 2 bases and J lost 4; bases outside the gene matches: 11. Germline V gene data show CDR1 as SGHVS and CDR2 as FNYEAQ. This CDR3 has 17 amino acids. As defined, naive CD8 cells were CD45RO-negative and positively selected for CCR7, with terminally differentiated effector memory CD45RA+ cells excluded.

The sequence was obtained from a man younger than 35 in good health. Some clones in this sample may be carry-over from other donors' samples. The source material was naive CD8+ T cells from PBMCs. The V call is TRBV7-6, the J call TRBJ1-1; TRBD1 matches at 9 bases. CDR3 sequence (DNA): TGTGCCAGCAGCTTAAGTCCCCCGGGACAGGGTTTCACTGAAGCTTTCTTT. Translated: CASSLSPPGQGFTEAFF.